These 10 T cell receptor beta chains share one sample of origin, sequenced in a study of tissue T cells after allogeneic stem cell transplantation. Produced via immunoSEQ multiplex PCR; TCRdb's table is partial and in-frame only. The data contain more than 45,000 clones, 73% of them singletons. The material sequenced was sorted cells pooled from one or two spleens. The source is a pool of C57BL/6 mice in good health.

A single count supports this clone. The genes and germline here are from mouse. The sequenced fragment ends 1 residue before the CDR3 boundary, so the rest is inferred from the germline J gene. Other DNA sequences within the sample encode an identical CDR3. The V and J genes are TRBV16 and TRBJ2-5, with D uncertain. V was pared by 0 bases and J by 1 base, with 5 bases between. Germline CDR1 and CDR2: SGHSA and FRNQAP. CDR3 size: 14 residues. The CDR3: CASSLDLDQDTQYF. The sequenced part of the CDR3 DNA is TGTGCAAGCAGCTTAGATTTGGACCAAGACACCCAGTAC.

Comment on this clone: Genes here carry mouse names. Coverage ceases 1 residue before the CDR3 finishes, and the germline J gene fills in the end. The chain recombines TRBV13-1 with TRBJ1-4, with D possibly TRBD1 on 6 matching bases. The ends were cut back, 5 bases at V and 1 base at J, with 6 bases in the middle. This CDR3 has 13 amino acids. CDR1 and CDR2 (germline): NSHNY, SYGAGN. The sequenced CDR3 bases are TGTGCCAGCAGGGACAGTTCCAACGAAAGATTATTT. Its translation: CASRDSSNERLF. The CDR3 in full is CASRDSSNERLFF.

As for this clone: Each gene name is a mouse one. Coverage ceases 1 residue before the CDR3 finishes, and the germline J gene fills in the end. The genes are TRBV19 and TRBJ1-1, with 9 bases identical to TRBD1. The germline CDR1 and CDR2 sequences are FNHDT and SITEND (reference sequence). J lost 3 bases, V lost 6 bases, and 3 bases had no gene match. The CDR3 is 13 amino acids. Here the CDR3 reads CASKQGAYTEVFF. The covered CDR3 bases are TGTGCCAGCAAACAGGGGGCGTACACAGAAGTCTTC.

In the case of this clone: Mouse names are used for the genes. The sequenced CDR3 bases are TGTGCCAGCGGGGACAGGGAGGACACCGGGCAGCTCTAC. Encoded protein: CASGDREDTGQLY. The CDR3 in full is CASGDREDTGQLYF. V and J are TRBV13-2 and TRBJ2-2; 8 bases are shared with TRBD1. The sequence runs out 1 residue before the end of the CDR3; the remainder is reconstructed from the germline J gene. There are 14 residues in the CDR3. Trimming cost V 5 bases and J 3 bases; bases outside gene matches: 3. Germline CDR1 reads NNHNN; CDR2 reads SYGAGS (reference sequence).

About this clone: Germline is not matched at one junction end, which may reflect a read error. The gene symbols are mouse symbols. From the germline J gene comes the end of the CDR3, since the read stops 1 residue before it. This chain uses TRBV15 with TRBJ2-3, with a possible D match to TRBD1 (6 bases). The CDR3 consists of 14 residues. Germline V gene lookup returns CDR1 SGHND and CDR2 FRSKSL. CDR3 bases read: TGTGCCAGGAGTTCAGGGGTAAGTGCAGAAACGCTGTAT. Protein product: CARSSGVSAETLY. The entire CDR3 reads CARSSGVSAETLYF.

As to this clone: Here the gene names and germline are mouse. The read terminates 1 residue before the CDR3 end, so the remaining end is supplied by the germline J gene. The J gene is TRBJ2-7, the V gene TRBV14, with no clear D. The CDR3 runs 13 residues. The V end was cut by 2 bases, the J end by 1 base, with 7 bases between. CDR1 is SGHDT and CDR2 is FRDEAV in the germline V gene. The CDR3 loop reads CASSLDSSYEQYF. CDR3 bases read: TGTGCCAGCAGTTTAGACTCTTCCTATGAACAGTAC.

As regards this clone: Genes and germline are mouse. CDR3 DNA (partial): TGTGCCAGCAGTTTCGGACAAGACACCCAGTAC. Its protein product is CASSFGQDTQY. The full CDR3 reads CASSFGQDTQYF. V usage is TRBV15 and J usage is TRBJ2-5; D uncertain. The CDR3 is cut off 1 residue early in the read; its end comes from the germline J gene. There are 12 residues in the CDR3. Germline CDR1 and CDR2: SGHND and FRSKSL. V was cut by 3 bases and J by 3 bases, with 4 bases left in between.

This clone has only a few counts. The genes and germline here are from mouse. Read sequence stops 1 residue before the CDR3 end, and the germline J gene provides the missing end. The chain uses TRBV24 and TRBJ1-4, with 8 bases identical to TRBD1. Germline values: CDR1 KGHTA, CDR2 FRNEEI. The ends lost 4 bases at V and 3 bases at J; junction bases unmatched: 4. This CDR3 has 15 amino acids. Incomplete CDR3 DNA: TGTGCCAGCAGTCGTGGGGGACAGGCCAACGAAAGATTATTT. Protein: CASSRGGQANERLF. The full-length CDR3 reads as CASSRGGQANERLFF.

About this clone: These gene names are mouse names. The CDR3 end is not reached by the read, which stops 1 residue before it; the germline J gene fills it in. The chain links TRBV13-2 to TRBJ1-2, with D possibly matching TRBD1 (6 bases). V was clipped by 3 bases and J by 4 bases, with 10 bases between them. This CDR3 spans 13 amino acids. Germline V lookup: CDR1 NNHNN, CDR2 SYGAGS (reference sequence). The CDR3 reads CASGARDISDYTF. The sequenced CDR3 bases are TGTGCCAGCGGTGCCCGGGACATCTCCGACTACACC.

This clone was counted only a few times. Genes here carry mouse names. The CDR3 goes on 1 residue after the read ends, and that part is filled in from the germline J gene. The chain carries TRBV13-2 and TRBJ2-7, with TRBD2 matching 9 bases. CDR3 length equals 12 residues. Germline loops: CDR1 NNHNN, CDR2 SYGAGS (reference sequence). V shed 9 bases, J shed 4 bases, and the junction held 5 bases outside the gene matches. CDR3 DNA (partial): TGTGCCACCGGGACTGGGCTTTATGAACAGTAC. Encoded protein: CATGTGLYEQY. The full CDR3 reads CATGTGLYEQYF.